The 9 T cell receptor beta chains below come from one sample, sequenced in a study of T cells in Graves' hyperthyroidism and ophthalmopathy. The investigators amplified TCR beta CDR3 regions from RNA transcripts. TCR CDR3 underwent first-round RT-PCR with the HTBI primer set. TCRdb itself ran the multiplex PCR reads through MiXCR, one entry per CDR3 protein. The data show about 350,000 distinct CDR3 sequences, 15% to 20% seen once. The sequenced material came from blood. Receptors originate from a woman between 40 and 55 years old with Graves' ophthalmopathy.

This clonotype has a count of ten or more. The chain couples TRBV29-1 to TRBJ1-1; 9 positions agree with TRBD1. Germline V lookup: CDR1 SQVTM, CDR2 ANQGSEA. V lost 4 bases, J lost 1 base, and 7 bases stayed unmatched. The CDR3 sequence is 15 residues long. CDR3 amino acids: CSVGRVTGGNTEAFF. The DNA of the CDR3 is TGCAGCGTTGGGAGGGTGACAGGGGGGAACACTGAAGCTTTCTTT.

This clonotype appeared many times. The chain uses TRBV20-1 and TRBJ2-4, with a possible D match to TRBD1 (5 bases). Germline loops: CDR1 DFQATT, CDR2 SNEGSKA (reference sequence). V lost 4 bases and J lost 4, with 11 bases in between. This CDR3 contains 13 residues. For the CDR3, the DNA is TGCAGTGCTACAGGGTCAGGAAAAAACATTCAGTACTTC. This gives the protein CSATGSGKNIQYF.

The chain employs TRBV28 and TRBJ1-1, with D hard to call. Germline CDR1 and CDR2: MDHEN and SYDVKM. The V end was cut by 6 bases, the J end by 4 bases, with 12 bases between. The CDR3 is 13 residues long. The CDR3 nucleotides read TGTGCCAGCAGCCCTCATGGTGGCACTGAAGCTTTCTTT. This sequence encodes CASSPHGGTEAFF. The full variable domain, in which reference TRBV28 and TRBJ1-1 provide the parts outside the CDR3, is DVKVTQSSRYLVKRTGEKVFLECVQDMDHENMFWYRQDPGLGLRLIYFSYDVKMKEKGDIPEGYSVSREKKERFSLILESASTNQTSMYLCASSPHGGTEAFFGQGTRLTVV.

This clonotype was observed many times. The chain links TRBV27 to TRBJ1-1, with 8 bases aligning to TRBD1. Germline CDR1 is MNHEY and CDR2 is SMNVEV (reference sequence). The CDR3 is 14 amino acids. The V and J ends lost 6 bases and 2 bases, in that order; junction bases with no gene match: 5. CDR3 protein: CASSNRGINTEAFF. In nucleotides, the CDR3 is TGTGCCAGCAGCAACAGGGGGATAAACACTGAAGCTTTCTTT.

This clonotype was seen repeatedly, ten times or more. The chain uses TRBV7-3 and TRBJ2-2; perhaps TRBD2 as D (7 bases). Trimming took off 5 bases at V and 6 bases at J, with 16 bases between the two ends. This CDR3 spans 15 amino acids. Germline V gene sequence: CDR1 SGHTA, CDR2 FQGTGA. The CDR3 reads CASSIGGGASGELFF. The CDR3 region has the DNA TGTGCCAGCAGCATAGGTGGGGGGGCATCCGGGGAGCTGTTTTTT.

Many counts were recorded for this clonotype. The chain combines TRBV27 with TRBJ2-2; TRBD2 aligns across 8 bases. Germline CDR1 reads MNHEY; CDR2 reads SMNVEV (reference sequence). The ends lost 4 bases at V and 6 bases at J; junction bases unmatched: 1. This CDR3 contains 13 residues. CDR3 region: CASSWREAGELFF. CDR3 DNA: TGTGCCAGCAGTTGGCGGGAGGCCGGGGAGCTGTTTTTT.

This clonotype occurred many times. This rearrangement joins TRBV4-1 to TRBJ2-2; TRBD2 matches 10 bases. This CDR3 is built from 19 residues. Trimming removed 0 bases from V and 1 base from J; junction bases left unmatched: 8. Looked up from germline, CDR1 is MGHRA and CDR2 is YSYEKL. As DNA, the CDR3 is TGCGCCAGCAGCCAAGATGTTTTAGGGACTAGCGTGAACACCGGGGAGCTGTTTTTT. It is translated as CASSQDVLGTSVNTGELFF.

The chain has TRBV5-1 and TRBJ2-1, with D tentatively TRBD1 or TRBD2 (5 bases each). The CDR3 is made up of 14 amino acids. V dropped 6 bases and J dropped 10 bases, with 20 bases sitting between them. Germline assignment: CDR1 SGHRS and CDR2 YFSETQ. CDR3 sequence (DNA): TGCGCCAGCACCCCTGGGACGGAGTCCTACGAGCAGTTCTTC. Its translation: CASTPGTESYEQFF.

This clonotype appeared many times. The rearrangement uses TRBV7-8 and TRBJ2-5; D gene ambiguous. V lost 5 bases and J 1 base, leaving 17 bases between the germline ends. The CDR3 runs to 16 residues. Germline V gene sequence: CDR1 SGHVS, CDR2 FQNEAQ. CDR3 loop: CASSTRRPPLQETQYF. The CDR3 DNA reads as TGTGCCAGCAGCACCCGACGCCCCCCTCTCCAAGAGACCCAGTACTTC.